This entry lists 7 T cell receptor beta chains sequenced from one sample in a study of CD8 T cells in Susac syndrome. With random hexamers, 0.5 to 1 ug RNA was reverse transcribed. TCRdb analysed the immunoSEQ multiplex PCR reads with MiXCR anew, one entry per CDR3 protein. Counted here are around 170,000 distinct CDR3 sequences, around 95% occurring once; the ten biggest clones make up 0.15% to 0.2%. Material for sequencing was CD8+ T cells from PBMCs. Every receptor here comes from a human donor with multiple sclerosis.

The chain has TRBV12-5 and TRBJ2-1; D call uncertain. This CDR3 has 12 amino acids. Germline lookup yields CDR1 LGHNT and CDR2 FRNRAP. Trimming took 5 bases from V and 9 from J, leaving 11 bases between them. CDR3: CASGHPNREQFF. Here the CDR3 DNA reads TGTGCTAGTGGTCACCCGAATCGTGAGCAGTTCTTC.

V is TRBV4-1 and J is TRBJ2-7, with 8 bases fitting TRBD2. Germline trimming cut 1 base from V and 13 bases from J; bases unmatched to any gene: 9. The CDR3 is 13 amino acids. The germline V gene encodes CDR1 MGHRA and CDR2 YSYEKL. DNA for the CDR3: TGCGCCAGCAGCCAAGGGAACGGGAGGGCGTTCTACTTC. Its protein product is CASSQGNGRAFYF.

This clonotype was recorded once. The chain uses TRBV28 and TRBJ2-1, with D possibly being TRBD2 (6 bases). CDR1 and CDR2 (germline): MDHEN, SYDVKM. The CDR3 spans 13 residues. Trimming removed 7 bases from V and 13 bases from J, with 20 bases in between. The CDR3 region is CASTPYSGRDQFF. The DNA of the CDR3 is TGTGCCAGCACCCCTTATAGTGGGCGGGACCAGTTCTTC. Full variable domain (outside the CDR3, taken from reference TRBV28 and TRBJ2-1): DVKVTQSSRYLVKRTGEKVFLECVQDMDHENMFWYRQDPGLGLRLIYFSYDVKMKEKGDIPEGYSVSREKKERFSLILESASTNQTSMYLCASTPYSGRDQFFGPGTRLTVL.

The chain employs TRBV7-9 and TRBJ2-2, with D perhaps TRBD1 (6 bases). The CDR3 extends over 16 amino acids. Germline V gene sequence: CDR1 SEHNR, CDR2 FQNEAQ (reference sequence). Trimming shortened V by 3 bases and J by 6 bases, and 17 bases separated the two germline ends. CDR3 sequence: CASSFLNRVYAGELFF. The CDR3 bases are TGTGCCAGCAGCTTTCTCAACAGGGTTTATGCCGGGGAGCTGTTTTTT.

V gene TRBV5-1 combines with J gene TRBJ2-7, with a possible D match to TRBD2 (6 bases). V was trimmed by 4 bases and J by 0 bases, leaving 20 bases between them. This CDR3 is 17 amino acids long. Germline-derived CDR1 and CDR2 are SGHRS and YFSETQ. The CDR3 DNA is TGCGCCAGCAGCCAAGGCCTGGCGGGGCTCCTCTCCTACGAGCAGTACTTC. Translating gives CASSQGLAGLLSYEQYF.

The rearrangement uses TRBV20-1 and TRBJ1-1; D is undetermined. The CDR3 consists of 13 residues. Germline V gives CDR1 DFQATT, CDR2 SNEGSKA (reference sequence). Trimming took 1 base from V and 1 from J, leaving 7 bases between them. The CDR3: CSARASENTEAFF. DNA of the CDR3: TGCAGTGCTAGAGCTTCGGAGAACACTGAAGCTTTCTTT.

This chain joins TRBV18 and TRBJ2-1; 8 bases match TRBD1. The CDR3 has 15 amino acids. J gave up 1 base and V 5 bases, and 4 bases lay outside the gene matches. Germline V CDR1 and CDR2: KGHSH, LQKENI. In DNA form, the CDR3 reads TGTGCCAGCTCATCGGGGGACAGGTCCTACAATGAGCAGTTCTTC. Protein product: CASSSGDRSYNEQFF.